The source of this TCR beta chain is a study of blood T cells in healthy people across ages. Findings of the study overall: Both naive CD4+ cell counts and diversity were greater in long-lived donors than in aged donors.

J lost 3 bases, V lost 1 base, and 9 bases had no gene match. The CDR3 is 16 amino acids. The germline gives CDR1 SQVTM, CDR2 ANQGSEA. As for this clonotype: Its antigen is currently unknown.

Combining a sample-barcoded 5' primer with a J-beta primer mix, a second PCR ran for about 7 to 11 cycles. MiXCR, applied by TCRdb to the 5' RACE reads, yields one record per CDR3 protein. The sample lists 600,000 to 900,000 distinct CDR3 sequences, roughly 25% occurring once. Separately, the same data were catalogued under a study of T cells of mothers and their children.

The chain carries TRBV29-1 and TRBJ2-3; 8 positions match TRBD2. The sequenced material came from blood. This clonotype originated in a boy between 10 and 17 years old in good health. Here the CDR3 DNA reads TGCAGCGTTGAAGTCCGCGGGGGGCTATATACAGATACGCAGTATTTT. This encodes CSVEVRGGLYTDTQYF.